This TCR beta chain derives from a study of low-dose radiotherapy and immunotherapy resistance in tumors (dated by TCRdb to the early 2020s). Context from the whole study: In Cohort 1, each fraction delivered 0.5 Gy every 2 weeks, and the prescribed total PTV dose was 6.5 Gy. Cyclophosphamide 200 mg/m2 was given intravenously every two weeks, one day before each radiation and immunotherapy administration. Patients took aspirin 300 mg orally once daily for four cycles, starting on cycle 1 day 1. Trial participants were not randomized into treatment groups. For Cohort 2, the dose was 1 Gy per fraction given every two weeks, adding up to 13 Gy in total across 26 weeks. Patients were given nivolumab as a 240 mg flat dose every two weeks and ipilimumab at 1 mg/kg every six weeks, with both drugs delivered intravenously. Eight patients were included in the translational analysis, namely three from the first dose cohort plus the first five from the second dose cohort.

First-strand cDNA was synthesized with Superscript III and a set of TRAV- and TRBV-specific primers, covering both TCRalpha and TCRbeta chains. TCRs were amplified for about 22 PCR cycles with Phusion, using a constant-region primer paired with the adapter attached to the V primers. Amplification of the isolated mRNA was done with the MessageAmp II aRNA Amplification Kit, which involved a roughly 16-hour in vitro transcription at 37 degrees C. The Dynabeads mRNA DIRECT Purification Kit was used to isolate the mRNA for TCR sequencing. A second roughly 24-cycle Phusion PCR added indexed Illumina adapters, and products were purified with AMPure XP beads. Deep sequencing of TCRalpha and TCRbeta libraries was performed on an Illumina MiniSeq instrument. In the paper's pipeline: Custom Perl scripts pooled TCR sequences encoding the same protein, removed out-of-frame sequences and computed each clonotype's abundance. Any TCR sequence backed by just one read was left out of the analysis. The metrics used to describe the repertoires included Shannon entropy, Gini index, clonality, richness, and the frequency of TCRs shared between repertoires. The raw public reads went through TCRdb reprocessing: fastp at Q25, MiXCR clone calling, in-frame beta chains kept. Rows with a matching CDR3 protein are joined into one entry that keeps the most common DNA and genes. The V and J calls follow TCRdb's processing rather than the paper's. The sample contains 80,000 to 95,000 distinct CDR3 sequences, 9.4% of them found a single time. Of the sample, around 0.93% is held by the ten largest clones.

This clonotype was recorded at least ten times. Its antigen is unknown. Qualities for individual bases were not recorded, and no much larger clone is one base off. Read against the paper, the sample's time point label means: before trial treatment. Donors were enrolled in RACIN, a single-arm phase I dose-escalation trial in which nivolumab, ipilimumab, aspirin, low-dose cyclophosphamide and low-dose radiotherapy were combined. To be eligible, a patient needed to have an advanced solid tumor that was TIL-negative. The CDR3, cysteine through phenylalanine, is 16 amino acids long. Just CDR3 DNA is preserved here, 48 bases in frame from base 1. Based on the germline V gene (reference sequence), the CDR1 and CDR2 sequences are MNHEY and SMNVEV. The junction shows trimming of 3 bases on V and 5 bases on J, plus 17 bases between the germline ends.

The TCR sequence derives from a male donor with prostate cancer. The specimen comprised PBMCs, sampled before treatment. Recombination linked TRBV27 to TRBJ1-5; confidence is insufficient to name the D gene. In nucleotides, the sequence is TGTGCCAGCAGTTTCCGGGCCTTATCCTGGGATCAGCCCCAGCATTTT. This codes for CASSFRALSWDQPQHF.